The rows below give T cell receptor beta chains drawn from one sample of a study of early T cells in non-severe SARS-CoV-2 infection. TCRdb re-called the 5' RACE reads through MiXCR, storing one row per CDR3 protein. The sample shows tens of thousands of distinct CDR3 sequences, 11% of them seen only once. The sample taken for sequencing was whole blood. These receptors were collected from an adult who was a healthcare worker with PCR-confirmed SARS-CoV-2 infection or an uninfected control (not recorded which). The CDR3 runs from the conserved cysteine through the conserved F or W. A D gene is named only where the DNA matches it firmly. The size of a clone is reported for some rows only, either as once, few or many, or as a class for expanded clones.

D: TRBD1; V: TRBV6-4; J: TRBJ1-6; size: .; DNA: TGTGCCAGCAGTGAGGGGACAGGGAATTCACCCCTCCACTTT; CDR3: CASSEGTGNSPLHF
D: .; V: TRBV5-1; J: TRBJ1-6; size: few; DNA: TGCGCCAGCAGGCAGGGATCTGTCGACTCACCCCTCCACTTT; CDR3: CASRQGSVDSPLHF
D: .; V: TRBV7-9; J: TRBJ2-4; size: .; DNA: TGTGCCAGCAGCTCCGGAGACAAAAACATTCAGTACTTC; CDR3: CASSSGDKNIQYF
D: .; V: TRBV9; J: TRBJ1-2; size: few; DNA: TGTGCCAGCAGCGTAGTCGACAGTCGCCCCTATGGCTACACCTTC; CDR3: CASSVVDSRPYGYTF
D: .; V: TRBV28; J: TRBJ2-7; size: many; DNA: TGTGCCAGCAGCTCTATTGGATCCGGACTCGTCTTC; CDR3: CASSSIGSGLVF
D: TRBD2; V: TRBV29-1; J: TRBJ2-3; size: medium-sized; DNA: TGCAGCGTTGTTAGGCGGGGGGCAGATACGCAGTATTTT; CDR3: CSVVRRGADTQYF
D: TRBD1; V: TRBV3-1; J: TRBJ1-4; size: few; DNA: TGTGCCAGCAGCGAGACGGACAGGGGGCTTGGAAAACTGTTTTTT; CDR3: CASSETDRGLGKLFF
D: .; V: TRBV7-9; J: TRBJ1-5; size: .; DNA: TGTGCCAGCAGCCCCGATGGGGGCCAGCCCCAGCATTTT; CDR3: CASSPDGGQPQHF
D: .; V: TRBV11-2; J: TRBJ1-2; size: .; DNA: TGTGCCAGCAGCTTAGATCTAAGAGGGTACTTC; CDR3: CASSLDLRGYF
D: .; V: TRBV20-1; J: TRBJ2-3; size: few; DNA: TGCAGTGCTAAGAGGGGTTATGACACAGATACGCAGTATTTT; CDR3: CSAKRGYDTDTQYF
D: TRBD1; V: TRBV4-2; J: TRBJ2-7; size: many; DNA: TGTGCCAGCAGCCAAGGACAGGGTGGTGGGTACGAGCAGTACTTC; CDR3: CASSQGQGGGYEQYF
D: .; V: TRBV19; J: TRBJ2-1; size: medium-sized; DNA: TGTGCCAGTAGTATAGCCGGTACAGCGAGCTCCTACAATGAGCAGTTCTTC; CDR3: CASSIAGTASSYNEQFF
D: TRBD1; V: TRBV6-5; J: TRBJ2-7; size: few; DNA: TGTGCCAGCAGTTCGGGTGGGACAGTAGTTGTCGAGCAGTACTTC; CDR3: CASSSGGTVVVEQYF